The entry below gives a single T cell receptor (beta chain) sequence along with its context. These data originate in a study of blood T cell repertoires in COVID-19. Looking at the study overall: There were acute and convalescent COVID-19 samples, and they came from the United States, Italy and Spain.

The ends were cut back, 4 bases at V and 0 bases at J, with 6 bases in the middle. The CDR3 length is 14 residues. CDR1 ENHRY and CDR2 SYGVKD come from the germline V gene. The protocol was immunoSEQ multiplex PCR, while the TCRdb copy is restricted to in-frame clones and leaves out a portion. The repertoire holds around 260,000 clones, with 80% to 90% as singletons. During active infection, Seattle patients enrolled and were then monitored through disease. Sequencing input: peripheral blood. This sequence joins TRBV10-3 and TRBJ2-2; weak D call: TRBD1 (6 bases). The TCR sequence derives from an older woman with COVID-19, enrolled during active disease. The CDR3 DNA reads TGTGCCATCAGTGGACAGGCGAACACCGGGGAGCTGTTTTTT. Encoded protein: CAISGQANTGELFF.